Listed below are T cell receptor beta chains from one sample, sequenced in a study of blood T cells in healthy people across ages. TCRdb re-derived calls from the 5' RACE reads in MiXCR, one entry per CDR3 protein. The sample shows approximately 850,000 distinct CDR3 sequences, 58% of them seen only once. What was sequenced was blood. Receptor source: a man younger than 45 in good health. CDR3s include the opening cysteine and the closing phenylalanine or tryptophan. A D gene is named only where the DNA matches it firmly. Rows may omit the clone size; those that give it use once, few, many or a size class.

J	D	size	V	CDR3	DNA
TRBJ2-5	TRBD2	-	TRBV28	CASTAPAGTQETQYF	TGTGCCAGCACCGCACCAGCGGGGACTCAAGAGACCCAGTACTTC
TRBJ1-2	-	few	TRBV29-1	CSVVVAGSYGYTF	TGCAGCGTTGTAGTAGCCGGGAGCTATGGCTACACCTTC
TRBJ2-1	-	-	TRBV7-3	CASSSPDDNEQFF	TGTGCCAGCAGCTCCCCGGACGACAATGAGCAGTTCTTC
TRBJ2-1	TRBD1	-	TRBV3-1	CASSRGTGDYNEQFF	TGTGCCAGCAGCCGTGGGACAGGGGATTACAATGAGCAGTTCTTC
TRBJ2-7	-	-	TRBV15	CATSTGDGYEQYF	TGTGCCACCAGCACAGGGGACGGGTACGAGCAGTACTTC
TRBJ1-5	-	-	TRBV24-1	CATSDLRQGLQPQHF	TGTGCCACCAGTGATTTGAGGCAGGGCCTTCAGCCCCAGCATTTT
TRBJ1-1	TRBD1	-	TRBV2	CASSTGDRGRVSFF	TGTGCCAGCAGCACGGGGGACAGGGGGCGCGTGTCTTTCTTT
TRBJ2-7	-	once	TRBV4-1	CASSQDLDSPYEQYF	TGCGCCAGCAGCCAAGATCTGGACAGTCCCTACGAGCAGTACTTC
TRBJ2-5	-	-	TRBV25-1	CASSELGRLLSEQYF	TGTGCCAGCAGTGAACTAGGTCGACTACTGAGTGAGCAGTACTTC
TRBJ1-1	-	-	TRBV20-1	CSAIGLNTEAFF	TGCAGTGCGATAGGTTTGAACACTGAAGCTTTCTTT
TRBJ2-1	TRBD1	-	TRBV10-3	CAISEHEGASYNEQFF	TGTGCCATCAGTGAGCATGAGGGGGCCTCTTACAATGAGCAGTTCTTC
TRBJ1-1	-	-	TRBV7-2	CASSLAGREAFF	TGTGCCAGCAGCTTAGCAGGACGTGAAGCTTTCTTT